The rows below give T cell receptor beta chains drawn from one sample of a study of blood T cell repertoires in COVID-19. Assay used: immunoSEQ multiplex PCR; TCRdb lists only in-frame clones, some missing. The sample lists some 250,000 clones, 86% occurring once. The sequencing sample was made of peripheral blood. The receptors were gathered from a man aged 30 to 39 with active or convalescent COVID-19. Each CDR3 is given with its conserved first and last residue. Each record gives: clone size, V gene, D gene, J gene, CDR3 DNA, CDR3 protein. D genes are given only for firm matches. Clone size is shown for a subset of rows, as once, few, many or a class of expanded clone.

size: .
V: TRBV5-4
D: .
J: TRBJ1-6
DNA: TGTGCCAGCAGCTTCGCCCTTGATGAGATGCTCCACTTT
CDR3: CASSFALDEMLHF

size: .
V: TRBV4-2
D: .
J: TRBJ1-4
DNA: TGTGCCAGCAGGGCAAGACCTGGGGGGGCGGATAATGAAAAACTGTTTTTT
CDR3: CASRARPGGADNEKLFF

size: .
V: TRBV6-1
D: .
J: TRBJ1-1
DNA: TGTGCCAGCAGTGATCCAGTCTGGGGCCGGAACACTGAAGCTTTCTTT
CDR3: CASSDPVWGRNTEAFF

size: .
V: TRBV3-1/TRBV3-2
D: .
J: TRBJ2-1
DNA: TGTGCCAGCAGCCAAGAGTCTGATGAGCAGTTCTTC
CDR3: CASSQESDEQFF

size: .
V: TRBV4-2
D: TRBD1
J: TRBJ1-5
DNA: TGTGCCAGCAGCCAAGGCCAAGACAGGGGGCGAGGGCAGCCCCAGCATTTT
CDR3: CASSQGQDRGRGQPQHF

size: .
V: TRBV27
D: .
J: TRBJ2-7
DNA: TGTGCCAGCAGTTCTGTCCGGACAGCTGCCTACGAGCAGTACTTC
CDR3: CASSSVRTAAYEQYF

size: .
V: TRBV6-5
D: .
J: TRBJ1-2
DNA: TGTGCCAGCAGTTACTCCGGTAGGGGGTATGGCTACACCTTC
CDR3: CASSYSGRGYGYTF

size: .
V: TRBV7-9
D: TRBD1
J: TRBJ1-2
DNA: TGTGCCAGCAGCCTACTTGGGACAGGGGCGGCGGGCTACACCTTC
CDR3: CASSLLGTGAAGYTF

size: few
V: TRBV4-2
D: TRBD1
J: TRBJ2-2
DNA: TGTGCCAGCAGCCAAGATTCGACAGGGGGGAACACCGGGGAGCTGTTTTTT
CDR3: CASSQDSTGGNTGELFF

size: .
V: TRBV6-6
D: .
J: TRBJ1-1
DNA: TGTGCCAGCAGTTACCGGAACACTGAAGCTTTCTTT
CDR3: CASSYRNTEAFF

size: .
V: TRBV5-1
D: .
J: TRBJ1-2
DNA: TGCGCCAGCAGCGTGAGAGCAGAGGGAAGCGACTATGGCTACACCTTC
CDR3: CASSVRAEGSDYGYTF